The rows below give T cell receptor beta chains drawn from one sample of a study of cytomegalovirus exposure and HLA in healthy donors. Assay: immunoSEQ multiplex PCR; the TCRdb copy retains only in-frame clones and omits some. The table records some 160,000 clones, nearly 85% of them present only once. The material sequenced was PBMCs. The receptors originated from a male donor in good health and CMV-seronegative. CDR3s include the opening cysteine and the closing phenylalanine or tryptophan. Each record gives: D gene, J gene, V gene, clone size, CDR3 DNA, CDR3 protein. The D gene is left open where the match is weak. The listing skips clone size in some rows; elsewhere it reads once, few, many or a size class.

-	TRBJ2-5	TRBV6-6	-	TGTGCCAGCAGTTTCGGTCCCGGGGGACAGCAAGAGACCCAGTACTTC	CASSFGPGGQQETQYF
-	TRBJ1-2	TRBV7-2	-	TGTGCCAGCAGCTTGGAGGGACCAAACGATGGCTACACCTTC	CASSLEGPNDGYTF
TRBD1	TRBJ1-2	TRBV9	-	TGTGCCAGCAGCGGGCCGGGACAGGGAAGAGGCTACACCTTC	CASSGPGQGRGYTF
-	TRBJ1-4	TRBV28	-	TGTGCCAGCAGTTTAACGAGTGCAACTAATGAAAAACTGTTTTTT	CASSLTSATNEKLFF
-	TRBJ1-1	TRBV30	-	TGTGCCTGGAGTGTAGTGGGCATGAACACTGAAGCTTTCTTT	CAWSVVGMNTEAFF
TRBD1	TRBJ1-4	TRBV27	once	TGTGCCAGCTCAAGGGGGACAGCAGAGGGAAAACTGTTTTTT	CASSRGTAEGKLFF
-	TRBJ1-3	TRBV6-5	few	TGTGCCAGCAGCCGATCTAGCATCTCTGGAAACACCATATATTTT	CASSRSSISGNTIYF
-	TRBJ1-1	TRBV7-8	few	TGTGCCAGCAGCTTAATATTCGGTAAAGCCTTGAACACTGAAGCTTTCTTT	CASSLIFGKALNTEAFF
-	TRBJ1-1	TRBV20-1	-	TGCAGTGTGGGGGGGGTTCGGGAAGCTTTCTTT	CSVGGVREAFF
TRBD1	TRBJ1-1	TRBV6-1	-	TGTGCCAGCGGGACAGGGGGACCTGAAGCTTTCTTT	CASGTGGPEAFF
-	TRBJ2-1	TRBV11-1	-	TGTGCCAGCAGCCCCACAGTGAGCGGAAATGAGCAGTTCTTC	CASSPTVSGNEQFF
-	TRBJ1-4	TRBV7-9	-	TGTGCCAGCAGCTCCGGGATCGGAAGTGAAAAACTGTTTTTT	CASSSGIGSEKLFF
-	TRBJ1-6	TRBV18	-	TGTGCCAGCTCACCTTGGGGGCCCTCCTATAATTCACCCCTCCACTTT	CASSPWGPSYNSPLHF
TRBD1	TRBJ1-5	TRBV18	-	TGTGCCAGCTCACCGACAGGGGATCAGCCCCAGCATTTT	CASSPTGDQPQHF
-	TRBJ2-5	TRBV2	-	TGTGCCAGCAGTTTACGGAGGGGTCAAGAGACCCAGTACTTC	CASSLRRGQETQYF
TRBD1	TRBJ1-5	TRBV19	few	TGTGCCAGTAGAACTATGGGACAGGGGTTAATTTATCAGCCCCAGCATTTT	CASRTMGQGLIYQPQHF
-	TRBJ2-3	TRBV21-1	-	TGTGCCAGCAGCAGGGCGGGGACAGATACGCAGTATTTT	CASSRAGTDTQYF
-	TRBJ1-1	TRBV4-1	-	TGCGCCAGCAGCCAAGATCTGGGGGCTGGAAACACTGAAGCTTTCTTT	CASSQDLGAGNTEAFF
-	TRBJ2-3	TRBV9	-	TGTGCCAGCAGCAGGGGCCGCACAGATACGCAGTATTTT	CASSRGRTDTQYF
-	TRBJ1-4	TRBV28	few	TGTGCCAGCAGTATCTACAGGGTTGCTAATGAAAAACTGTTTTTT	CASSIYRVANEKLFF
TRBD2	TRBJ2-7	TRBV6-5	-	TGTGCCAGCAGTTTTTCGGGACTAGGGGCGACCGAGCAGTACTTC	CASSFSGLGATEQYF
TRBD1	TRBJ1-3	TRBV18	-	TGTGCCAGCTCACCGACAGGGGCTGGAAACACCATATATTTT	CASSPTGAGNTIYF
TRBD2	TRBJ2-3	TRBV7-3	-	TGTGCCAGCAGCTTCACCCGACTAGCGGGAGCAGATACGCAGTATTTT	CASSFTRLAGADTQYF
-	TRBJ2-7	TRBV11-2	-	TGCGCCAGCAGCTTAGATCAGTCCCCAATCCTTTACGAGCAGTACTTC	CASSLDQSPILYEQYF
TRBD2	TRBJ2-1	TRBV5-1	once	TGCGCCAGCAGCTTCGGGACTAGCGGGACGCTAGAGCAGTTCTTC	CASSFGTSGTLEQFF
-	TRBJ2-3	TRBV19	-	TGTGCCAGTAGTATAAAACAATCTCCGCAGTATTTT	CASSIKQSPQYF
-	TRBJ2-7	TRBV11-2	-	TGTGCCAGCAGCTTAGCCTCCGGGACACGAATCTCCTACGAGCAGTACTTC	CASSLASGTRISYEQYF
-	TRBJ2-5	TRBV27	-	TGTGCCAGCAGAGGGAAGGGGCAAGAGACCCAGTACTTC	CASRGKGQETQYF
TRBD2	TRBJ2-1	TRBV27	-	TGTGCCAGCAGTCTAACTAGCGGCTCCTACAATGAGCAGTTCTTC	CASSLTSGSYNEQFF
TRBD1	TRBJ2-3	TRBV7-6	-	TGTGCCAGCAGCGAGGACAGGGGGTTCGCAGATACGCAGTATTTT	CASSEDRGFADTQYF
TRBD1	TRBJ1-5	TRBV9	once	TGTGCCAGCAGCGTAGCTTATTCCCGGGTTACAAAGGGCAGGGGGCCCAATCAGCCCCAGCATTTT	CASSVAYSRVTKGRGPNQPQHF
TRBD2	TRBJ2-7	TRBV9	once	TGTGCCAGCAGCGTAGGACCTAGCGGGATGGGCGAGCAGTACTTC	CASSVGPSGMGEQYF
-	TRBJ2-5	TRBV11-1	-	TGTGCCAGCAGGCTGAGGGGGTCGGCAGAGACCCAGTACTTC	CASRLRGSAETQYF
TRBD2	TRBJ2-7	TRBV7-2	-	TGTGCCAGCAGTTACGGTGGGCTAGCGGGAGGGGCCTACGAGCAGTACTTC	CASSYGGLAGGAYEQYF
-	TRBJ1-1	TRBV2	-	TGTGCCAGGACGCTGCAGGGGAAAAACACTGAAGCTTTCTTT	CARTLQGKNTEAFF
TRBD1	TRBJ1-1	TRBV15	-	TGTGCCACCAGCAGAGACAGGGGGACTGAAGCTTTCTTT	CATSRDRGTEAFF
-	TRBJ1-1	TRBV30	-	TGTGCCTGGAGTCCGAGAGGGGGCACTGAAGCTTTCTTT	CAWSPRGGTEAFF
-	TRBJ1-5	TRBV6-6	-	TGTGCCAGCAGTTCGACAAACACAGGAAACAATCAGCCCCAGCATTTT	CASSSTNTGNNQPQHF
-	TRBJ2-7	TRBV18	-	TGTGCCAGCTCACCATGGGCGGGCTCCTACGAGCAGTACTTC	CASSPWAGSYEQYF
TRBD1	TRBJ1-1	TRBV9	-	TGTGCCAGCAGCCCTGGGACAGCGCCCACTGAAGCTTTCTTT	CASSPGTAPTEAFF
-	TRBJ2-7	TRBV27	-	TGTGCCAGCAGCTCCGACAGAACCACCCTCTACGAGCAGTACTTC	CASSSDRTTLYEQYF
TRBD2	TRBJ2-3	TRBV5-1	-	TGCGCCAGCAAAGCCTTAGCGGGGGCGTACACAGATACGCAGTATTTT	CASKALAGAYTDTQYF
-	TRBJ2-3	TRBV6-4	-	TGTGCCAGCAGAGAGGGACTTACAGATACGCAGTATTTT	CASREGLTDTQYF
-	TRBJ1-1	TRBV19	few	TGTGCCAGTAAAAACCCCGGACGAGGGACTGAAGCTTTCTTT	CASKNPGRGTEAFF
-	TRBJ1-5	TRBV5-1	-	TGCGCCAGCAGCTTTTGGGCGCGGGGTCAGCCCCAGCATTTT	CASSFWARGQPQHF
TRBD1	TRBJ1-2	TRBV7-8	-	TGTGCCAGCAGCTCCGGGACAGGGGGAGATGGCTACACCTTC	CASSSGTGGDGYTF
TRBD2	TRBJ2-3	TRBV5-1	-	TGCGCCAGCACCCCAGCGGGAGGCGACATCGATACGCAGTATTTT	CASTPAGGDIDTQYF
TRBD2	TRBJ2-7	TRBV6-1	-	TGTGCCAGCAGTGCTTCAGCGGGGGGGCCGGACGAGCAGTACTTC	CASSASAGGPDEQYF
-	TRBJ2-7	TRBV28	once	TGTGCCAGCAGTTTGCCCGGTCCCTACGAGCAGTACTTC	CASSLPGPYEQYF
TRBD2	TRBJ2-3	TRBV5-1	-	TGCGCCAGCAGCGAGCTAGCGGGGTTGACAGATACGCAGTATTTT	CASSELAGLTDTQYF
-	TRBJ1-1	TRBV16	-	TGTGCCAGCAGCCATGGACTGCAGAACACTGAAGCTTTCTTT	CASSHGLQNTEAFF